The 19 T cell receptor beta chains given below trace back to one sample, sequenced in a study of shared clonotypes between healthy human individuals. Produced via immunoSEQ multiplex PCR; TCRdb's table is partial and in-frame only. The sample carries some 2,500,000 clones, 80% to 95% recorded once. The sample consisted of naive CD4+ T cells from PBMCs. Described subset: CD45RA+ positively selected. These receptors were collected from a man between 18 and 35 years old in good health. Some clones in this sample may be carry-over from other donors' samples.

V is TRBV7-2 and J is TRBJ2-1; D could derive from TRBD1 or TRBD2 (5 bases each). The CDR3 runs 14 residues. Germline V gene data show CDR1 as SGHTA and CDR2 as FQGNSA. Trimming shortened V by 5 bases and J by 8 bases, and 16 bases separated the two germline ends. This chain's CDR3 is CASSPGTRWDEQFF. The CDR3, as DNA: TGTGCCAGCAGCCCAGGGACCCGGTGGGATGAGCAGTTCTTC.

This clone was observed a few times. The rearrangement joins TRBV28 to TRBJ1-2; D not certain. This CDR3 region has 12 residues. Trimming shortened V by 6 bases and J by 7 bases, and 12 bases separated the two germline ends. Germline CDR1 and CDR2: MDHEN and SYDVKM. The CDR3 DNA reads as TGTGCCAGCAGGCCTGGAATCGGTGGCTACACCTTC. Residues: CASRPGIGGYTF.

This rearrangement joins TRBV7-2 to TRBJ1-3; unclear D gene. The CDR3 is 15 residues long. V gave up 4 bases and J gave up 2 bases, with 12 bases separating them. CDR1 SGHTA and CDR2 FQGNSA come from the germline V gene. CDR3 sequence: CASSSGPGAGNTIYF. The CDR3 region has the DNA TGTGCCAGCAGCTCAGGACCGGGAGCTGGAAACACCATATATTTT.

This clone was found once. This chain connects TRBV6-1 to TRBJ1-2, with 7 bases fitting TRBD1. V was clipped by 10 bases and J by 1 base; unmatched bases: 12. CDR1 is MNHNS, CDR2 SASEGT, per germline. This CDR3 spans 15 amino acids. The CDR3 DNA follows: TGTGCCACCTCTCGCGACAGGGAAGGTAACTATGGCTACACCTTC. This gives the protein CATSRDREGNYGYTF.

V usage is TRBV5-4 and J usage is TRBJ2-7; D may be TRBD1 (6 bases). Per the germline V gene, CDR1 is SGHNT and CDR2 is YYREEE (reference sequence). There are 14 residues in the CDR3. V was cut by 4 bases and J by 3 bases, with 14 bases left in between. The CDR3 coding sequence is TGTGCCAGCAGCCCAAACGGACAGATCTACGAGCAGTACTTC. It codes for CASSPNGQIYEQYF.

This chain's CDR3 is CASSRTGIQETQYF. The CDR3 DNA reads TGTGCCAGCAGTCGGACAGGGATCCAAGAGACCCAGTACTTC. This chain joins TRBV2 and TRBJ2-5; 8 bases agree with TRBD1. V lost 5 bases, J lost 1 base, and 3 bases stayed unmatched. This CDR3 spans 14 amino acids. Germline lookup yields CDR1 SNHLY and CDR2 FYNNEI.

The V and J genes are TRBV11-2 and TRBJ2-3; TRBD2 aligns across 9 bases. The trim removed 1 base at V and 6 bases at J, leaving 14 bases unmatched. Germline V gene sequence: CDR1 SGHAT, CDR2 FQNNGV. The CDR3 runs to 18 residues. CDR3 DNA sequence: TGTGCCAGCAGCTTAGGAAGGCTAGCGGGACCGGGCGGGGATACGCAGTATTTT. Protein product: CASSLGRLAGPGGDTQYF.

Remarks on this clone: The identical CDR3 is also encoded by other nucleotide sequences in the sample. The chain recombines TRBV5-1 with TRBJ2-3, with D unresolved. CDR3 length: 12 residues. Per germline, CDR1 SGHRS and CDR2 YFSETQ. Trimming removed 2 bases at V and 3 bases at J, with 4 bases between. The CDR3 bases are TGCGCCAGCAGCTTTTCAACAGATACGCAGTATTTT. The encoded protein is CASSFSTDTQYF.

A note on this clone: In the same sample, other DNA sequences code for this CDR3. The gene calls are TRBV7-7 and TRBJ2-5; TRBD2 might be the D (6 bases). The V gene's germline CDR1 is SSHAT and CDR2 FNYEAQ (reference sequence). The CDR3 is 13 amino acids. V lost 2 bases and J 4 bases, leaving 8 bases between the germline ends. For the CDR3, the DNA is TGTGCCAGCAGCTTACGGGGGAGAGAGACCCAGTACTTC. Its translation is CASSLRGRETQYF.

Regarding this clone: At the DNA level, this CDR3 is encoded by other sequences in the same sample as well. CDR3: CAWTGVETQYF. CDR3 bases: TGTGCCTGGACGGGCGTAGAGACCCAGTACTTC. The V gene is TRBV30, the J gene TRBJ2-5; D unclear. V was pared by 4 bases and J by 4 bases, with 7 bases between. This CDR3 is built from 11 residues. Per germline, CDR1 GTSNPN and CDR2 SVGIG (reference sequence).

The rearrangement joins TRBV14 to TRBJ1-2; D unresolved. The CDR3 loop spans 15 amino acids. The germline gives CDR1 SGHDN, CDR2 FVKESK. The germline V and J ends were trimmed by 4 bases and 0 bases, with 12 bases remaining between them. The CDR3 spells CASSRVTPPNYGYTF. The DNA for the CDR3 is TGTGCCAGCAGCCGCGTGACGCCCCCTAACTATGGCTACACCTTC. The whole variable domain, filled in from reference TRBV14 and TRBJ1-2, reads EAGVTQFPSHSVIEKGQTVTLRCDPISGHDNLYWYRRVMGKEIKFLLHFVKESKQDESGMPNNRFLAERTGGTYSTLKVQPAELEDSGVYFCASSRVTPPNYGYTFGSGTRLTVV.

The chain links TRBV7-3 to TRBJ2-1, with 9 positions matching TRBD2. This CDR3 is 15 amino acids long. V dropped 0 bases and J dropped 8; count of bases not matched to a gene: 5. The germline V gene encodes CDR1 SGHTA and CDR2 FQGTGA. The CDR3 loop is CASSLTSGGMDEQFF. CDR3 nucleotide sequence: TGTGCCAGCAGCTTAACTAGCGGGGGAATGGATGAGCAGTTCTTC.

The J gene is TRBJ1-5, the V gene TRBV27; TRBD1 might be the D (6 bases). This CDR3 is 13 amino acids long. V was cut by 5 bases and J by 3 bases, with 8 bases left in between. Looked up from germline, CDR1 is MNHEY and CDR2 is SMNVEV (reference sequence). The CDR3 loop reads CASSGQFNQPQHF. The CDR3 region has the DNA TGTGCCAGCAGTGGACAGTTCAATCAGCCCCAGCATTTT.

This clone came up once. This chain joins TRBV2 and TRBJ1-5; D is unresolved. The V and J ends lost 3 bases and 5 bases respectively, with 11 bases between them. CDR3 length: 14 residues. CDR1 and CDR2 from the germline V gene are SNHLY and FYNNEI. Here the CDR3 reads CASSDWAGDQPQHF. CDR3 nucleotides: TGTGCCAGCAGTGATTGGGCAGGAGATCAGCCCCAGCATTTT.

The V gene is TRBV7-2, the J gene TRBJ2-1, with TRBD2 identical over 8 bases. This CDR3 has 17 residues. Germline V CDR1 and CDR2: SGHTA, FQGNSA. Trimming took 5 bases from V and 0 from J; bases not matched to a gene: 9. CDR3 loop: CASSLLLGGGSYNEQFF. CDR3 in DNA: TGTGCCAGCAGCCTGCTACTCGGGGGGGGCTCCTACAATGAGCAGTTCTTC.

V gene TRBV5-1 combines with J gene TRBJ2-7, with D possibly TRBD2 on 5 matching bases. Germline CDR1 is SGHRS and CDR2 is YFSETQ. V was trimmed by 4 bases and J by 7 bases, leaving 18 bases between them. This CDR3 region has 14 residues. The CDR3 here is CASSPPSYSGEQYF. In DNA, the CDR3 is TGCGCCAGCAGCCCCCCGAGCTATTCGGGGGAGCAGTACTTC.

As regards this clone: The same CDR3 also results from other DNA sequences found in this sample. The rearrangement uses TRBV11-2 and TRBJ1-2, with D perhaps TRBD1 (5 bases). This CDR3 region has 12 residues. Germline-derived CDR1 and CDR2 are SGHAT and FQNNGV. The V gene lost 4 bases and the J gene lost 8 bases, with 11 bases spanning the gap. The CDR3 DNA sequence: TGTGCCAGCAGCTGGGGTGGGGACGGCTACACCTTC. Translating gives CASSWGGDGYTF.

This clone was recorded a few times. The CDR3 protein is CASRKPGQGNEKLFF. CDR3 sequence (DNA): TGTGCCAGTAGGAAACCGGGACAGGGGAATGAAAAACTGTTTTTT. The chain is built from TRBV19 and TRBJ1-4; the match to TRBD1 covers 10 bases. The CDR3 loop spans 15 amino acids. Germline CDR1 reads LNHDA; CDR2 reads SQIVND (reference sequence). V dropped 6 bases and J dropped 5; count of bases not matched to a gene: 6.

This clone was seen only once. The chain is built from TRBV27 and TRBJ1-4, with 8 bases matching TRBD1. Unmatched junction bases numbered 2, after V lost 7 bases and J lost 4 bases. From germline, CDR1 is MNHEY and CDR2 SMNVEV (reference sequence). The CDR3 spans 13 residues. CDR3 region: CASTGQGNEKLFF. In DNA form, the CDR3 reads TGTGCCAGCACCGGACAGGGTAATGAAAAACTGTTTTTT.